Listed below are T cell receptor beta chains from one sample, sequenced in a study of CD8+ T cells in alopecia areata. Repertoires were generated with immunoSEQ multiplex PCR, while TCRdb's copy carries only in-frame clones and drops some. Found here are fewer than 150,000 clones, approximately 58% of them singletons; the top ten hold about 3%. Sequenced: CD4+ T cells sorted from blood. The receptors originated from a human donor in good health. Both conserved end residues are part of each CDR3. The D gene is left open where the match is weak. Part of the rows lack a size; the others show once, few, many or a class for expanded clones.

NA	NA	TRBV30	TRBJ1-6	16	TGTGCCTGGAGTGTCGGGATAGTCTCCTATAATTCACCCCTCCACTTT	CAWSVGIVSYNSPLHF
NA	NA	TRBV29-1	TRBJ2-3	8	TGCGGGGGAGATACGCAGTATTTT	CGGDTQYF
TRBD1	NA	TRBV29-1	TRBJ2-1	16	TGCAGCGTTGAAGATCTGGGACAGGCACTAAACAATGAGCAGTTCTTC	CSVEDLGQALNNEQFF
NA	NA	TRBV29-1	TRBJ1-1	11	TGCAGCGTAATATCCGGGTCAGAAGCTTTCTTT	CSVISGSEAFF
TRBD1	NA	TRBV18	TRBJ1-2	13	TGTGCCAGCTCACCGGGACAGGATTATGGCTACACCTTC	CASSPGQDYGYTF
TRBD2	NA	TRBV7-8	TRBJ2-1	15	TGTGCCAGCAGCTCTAGGGCTAGCGGGGCCAATGAGCAGTTCTTC	CASSSRASGANEQFF
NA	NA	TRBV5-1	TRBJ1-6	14	TGCGCCAGCAGCACGACCGGGCCAAATTCACCCCTCCACTTT	CASSTTGPNSPLHF
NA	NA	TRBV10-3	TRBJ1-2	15	TGTGCCATCGGTTCCCCAGCTTCGACTAACTATGGCTACACCTTC	CAIGSPASTNYGYTF
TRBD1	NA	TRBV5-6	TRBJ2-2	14	TGTGCCAGCAGATACAGGGGGGACACCGGGGAGCTGTTTTTT	CASRYRGDTGELFF
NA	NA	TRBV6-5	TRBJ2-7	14	TGTGCCAGCTCAGGGGAGGATCTAGGCTACGAGCAGTACTTC	CASSGEDLGYEQYF
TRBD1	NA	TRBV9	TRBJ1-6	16	TGTGCCAGCAGCCCCCCCCGGGACAGGGGCGCGTCACCCCTCCACTTT	CASSPPRDRGASPLHF
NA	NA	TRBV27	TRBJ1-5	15	TGTGCCAGCAGAGCCGAACAGGGTAGGAGTCAGCCCCAGCATTTT	CASRAEQGRSQPQHF
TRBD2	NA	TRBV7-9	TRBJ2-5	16	TGTGCCAGCAGCTTCACCGGGGGGGCCGGGGAGGAGACCCAGTACTTC	CASSFTGGAGEETQYF
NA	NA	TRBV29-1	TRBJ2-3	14	TGCAGCGTTCGGGGTCTCGACGAGGCCCCCGGGCAGTATTTT	CSVRGLDEAPGQYF
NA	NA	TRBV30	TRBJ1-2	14	TGTGCCTGGTTTAACAGCGGTAGCATGGGGGGCTACACCTTC	CAWFNSGSMGGYTF
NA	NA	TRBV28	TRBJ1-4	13	TGTGCCAGCAGTTTGCCATCTGGTGAAAAACTGTTTTTT	CASSLPSGEKLFF
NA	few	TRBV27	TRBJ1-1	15	TGTGCCAGCAGTTTAGACCGCGGAGGGTGGACTGAAGCTTTCTTT	CASSLDRGGWTEAFF
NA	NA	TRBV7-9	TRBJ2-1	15	TGTGCCAGCAGCTTGCAAACCCTCCTTGGAAATGAGCAGTTCTTC	CASSLQTLLGNEQFF
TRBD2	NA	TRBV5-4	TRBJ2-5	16	TGTGCCAGCAGCTTGGTAACTAGCGGGGGCCGAGAGACCCAGTACTTC	CASSLVTSGGRETQYF
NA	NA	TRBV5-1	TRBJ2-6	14	TGCGCCAGCAGCTCAAATAGGGGGGCCAACGTCCTGACTTTC	CASSSNRGANVLTF
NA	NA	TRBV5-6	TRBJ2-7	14	TGTGCCAGCAGCTTGGAAGCGGTTACCTACGAGCAGTACTTC	CASSLEAVTYEQYF
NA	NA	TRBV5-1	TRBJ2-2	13	TGCGCCAGCAGCTTACTAGAAGCCGGGGAGCTGTTTTTT	CASSLLEAGELFF
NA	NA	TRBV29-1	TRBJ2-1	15	TGCAGCGTTGAGGGGATAGGGCTCGCCTACAATGAGCAGTTCTTC	CSVEGIGLAYNEQFF
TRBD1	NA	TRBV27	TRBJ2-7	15	TGTGCCAGCAGTCCTCGACAGGGGATCCCCTACGAGCAGTACTTC	CASSPRQGIPYEQYF
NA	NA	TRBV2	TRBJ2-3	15	TGTGCCAGCAGTGCGGCTAGCAGTAGCACAGATACGCAGTATTTT	CASSAASSSTDTQYF
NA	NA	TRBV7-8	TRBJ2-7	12	TGTGCCAGCAGCTCCCGGCCGAACGAGCAGTACTTC	CASSSRPNEQYF
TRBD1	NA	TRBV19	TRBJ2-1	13	TGTGCCAGTATGGGACAGGGGTTCGATGAGCAGTTCTTC	CASMGQGFDEQFF
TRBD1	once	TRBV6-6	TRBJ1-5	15	TGTGCCAGCAGTCCCGGACAGGGTAGGAGTCAGCCCCAGCATTTT	CASSPGQGRSQPQHF
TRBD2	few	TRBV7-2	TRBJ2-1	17	TGTGCCAGCAGCTTAGGGCCTGCGGGGGGACCTAACAATGAGCAGTTCTTC	CASSLGPAGGPNNEQFF
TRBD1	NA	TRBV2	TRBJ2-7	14	TGTGCCACTCACCGGGACAGGGGTAGATACGAGCAGTACTTC	CATHRDRGRYEQYF
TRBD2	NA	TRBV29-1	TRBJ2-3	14	TGCAGCGTTCCTACTAGCGGGAGCACAGATACGCAGTATTTT	CSVPTSGSTDTQYF
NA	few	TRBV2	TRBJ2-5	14	TGTGCCAGCAGTGAAGGCGGGTCTTGGGAGACCCAGTACTTC	CASSEGGSWETQYF
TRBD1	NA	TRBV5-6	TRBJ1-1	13	TGTGCCAGCAGCTTGGCAACAGGGGACGCAGCTTTCTTT	CASSLATGDAAFF
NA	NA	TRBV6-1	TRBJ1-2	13	TGTGCCAGCGTAGTGCAGGTGGGCTATGGCTACACCTTC	CASVVQVGYGYTF
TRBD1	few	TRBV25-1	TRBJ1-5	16	TGTGCCAGCAGTGAAGAGACAGGGGAGGGCAATCAGCCCCAGCATTTT	CASSEETGEGNQPQHF
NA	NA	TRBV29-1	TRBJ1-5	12	TGCAGCGGGGTAATCGGCGATCAGCCCCAGCATTTT	CSGVIGDQPQHF
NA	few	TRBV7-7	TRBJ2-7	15	TGTGCCAGCAGCCTCCGGGCCGATCCCGGGTACGAGCAGTACTTC	CASSLRADPGYEQYF
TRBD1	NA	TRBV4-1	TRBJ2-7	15	TGCGCCAGCAGCCACCTGGGACAGAAAACCTACGAGCAGTACTTC	CASSHLGQKTYEQYF
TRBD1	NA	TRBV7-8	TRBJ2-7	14	TGTGCCAGCAGCCAAAGGACAGGGGACTACGAGCAGTACTTC	CASSQRTGDYEQYF
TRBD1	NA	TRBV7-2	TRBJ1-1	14	TGTGCCAGCAGCTTCGGGACAGGGAGGACTGAAGCTTTCTTT	CASSFGTGRTEAFF
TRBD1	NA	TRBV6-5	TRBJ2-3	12	TGTGCCACTTCTTTACAGGGGGATACGCAGTATTTT	CATSLQGDTQYF
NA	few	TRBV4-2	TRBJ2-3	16	TGTGCCAGCAGCCAACGAGCGGAATTCCTCACAGATACGCAGTATTTT	CASSQRAEFLTDTQYF
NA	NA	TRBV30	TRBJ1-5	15	TGTGCCTGGAGTGTTCTGAACAAGGGCAATCAGCCCCAGCATTTT	CAWSVLNKGNQPQHF
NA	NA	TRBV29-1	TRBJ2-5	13	TGCAGCGCAGGACGGGACCTCGAAGAGACCCAGTACTTC	CSAGRDLEETQYF
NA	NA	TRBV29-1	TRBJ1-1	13	TGCAGCGTTGAGAGGGGCCGGGACACTGAAGCTTTCTTT	CSVERGRDTEAFF
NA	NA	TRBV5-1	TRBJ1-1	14	TGCGCCAGCAGCTTGGGGGGACAGAACACTGAAGCTTTCTTT	CASSLGGQNTEAFF
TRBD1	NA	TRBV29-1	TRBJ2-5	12	TGCAGCGTTGCACAGGGGAAAGAGACCCAGTACTTC	CSVAQGKETQYF
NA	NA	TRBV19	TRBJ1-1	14	TGTGCCAGTACCCTCGGGGGGGTCGGCACTGAAGCTTTCTTT	CASTLGGVGTEAFF
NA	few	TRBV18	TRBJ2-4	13	TGTGCCAGCTCCTTTAGCATGAAAAACATTCAGTACTTC	CASSFSMKNIQYF
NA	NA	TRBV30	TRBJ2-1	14	TGTGCCTGGAGTCGGACCGGGGCCTACAATGAGCAGTTCTTC	CAWSRTGAYNEQFF
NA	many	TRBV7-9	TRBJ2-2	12	TGTGCCAGCAGCCGGAATGCCGGGGAGCTGTTTTTT	CASSRNAGELFF
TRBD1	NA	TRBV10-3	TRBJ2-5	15	TGTGCCATCAGTGCTTTCACAGGGGGCGGGGAGACCCAGTACTTC	CAISAFTGGGETQYF
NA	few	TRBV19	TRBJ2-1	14	TGTGCCAGTAGTATCAGGCAGCCTCACAATGAGCAGTTCTTC	CASSIRQPHNEQFF
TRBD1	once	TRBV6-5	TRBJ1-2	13	TGTGCCAGCTGGCGGGACAGGGGAAGCGGCTACACCTTC	CASWRDRGSGYTF
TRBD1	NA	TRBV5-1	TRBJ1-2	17	TGCGCCAGCAGCGCGGAGAGAACAGGGGTGGGTAACTATGGCTACACCTTC	CASSAERTGVGNYGYTF
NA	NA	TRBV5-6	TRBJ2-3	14	TGTGCCAGCAGTCCGGACCCCTTCACAGATACGCAGTATTTT	CASSPDPFTDTQYF